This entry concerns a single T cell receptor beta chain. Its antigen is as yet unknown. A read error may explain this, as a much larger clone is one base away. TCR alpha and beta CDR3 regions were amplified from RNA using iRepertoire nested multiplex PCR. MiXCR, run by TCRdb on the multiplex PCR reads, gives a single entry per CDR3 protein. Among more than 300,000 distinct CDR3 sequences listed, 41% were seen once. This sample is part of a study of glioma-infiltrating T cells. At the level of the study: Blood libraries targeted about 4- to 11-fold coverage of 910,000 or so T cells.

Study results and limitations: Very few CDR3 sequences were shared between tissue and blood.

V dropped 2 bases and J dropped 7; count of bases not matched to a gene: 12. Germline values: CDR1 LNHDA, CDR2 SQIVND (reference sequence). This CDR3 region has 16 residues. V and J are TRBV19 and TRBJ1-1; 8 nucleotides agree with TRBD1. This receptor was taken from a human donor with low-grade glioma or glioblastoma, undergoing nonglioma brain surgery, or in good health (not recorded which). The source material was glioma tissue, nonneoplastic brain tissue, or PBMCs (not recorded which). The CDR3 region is CASSIPGRQGNGEAFF. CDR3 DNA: TGTGCCAGTAGTATACCTGGTCGACAGGGGAACGGTGAAGCTTTCTTT.